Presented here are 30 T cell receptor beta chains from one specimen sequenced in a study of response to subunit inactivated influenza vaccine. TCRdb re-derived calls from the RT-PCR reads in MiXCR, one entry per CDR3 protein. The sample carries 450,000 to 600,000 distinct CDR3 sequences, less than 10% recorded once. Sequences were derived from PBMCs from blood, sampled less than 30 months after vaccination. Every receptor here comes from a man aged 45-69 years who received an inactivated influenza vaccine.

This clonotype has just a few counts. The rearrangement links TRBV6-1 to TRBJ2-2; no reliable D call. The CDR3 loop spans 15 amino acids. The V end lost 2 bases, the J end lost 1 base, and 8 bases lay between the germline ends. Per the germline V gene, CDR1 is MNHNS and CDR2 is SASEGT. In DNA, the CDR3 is TGTGCCAGCAGTGAATGGGCAGAGAACACCGGGGAGCTGTTTTTT. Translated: CASSEWAENTGELFF.

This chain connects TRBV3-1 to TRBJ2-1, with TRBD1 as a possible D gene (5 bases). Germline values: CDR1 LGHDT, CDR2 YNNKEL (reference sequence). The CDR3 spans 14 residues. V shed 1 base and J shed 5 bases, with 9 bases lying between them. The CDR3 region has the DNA TGTGCCAGCAGCCAAGCGACAGATAACAATGAGCAGTTCTTC. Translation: CASSQATDNNEQFF.

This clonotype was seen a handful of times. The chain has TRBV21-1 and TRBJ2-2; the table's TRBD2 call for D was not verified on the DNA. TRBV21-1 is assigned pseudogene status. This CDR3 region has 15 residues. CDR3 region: CASSRLADNTGELFF. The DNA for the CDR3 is TGTGCCAGCAGCAGGCTAGCGGATAACACCGGGGAGCTGTTTTTT.

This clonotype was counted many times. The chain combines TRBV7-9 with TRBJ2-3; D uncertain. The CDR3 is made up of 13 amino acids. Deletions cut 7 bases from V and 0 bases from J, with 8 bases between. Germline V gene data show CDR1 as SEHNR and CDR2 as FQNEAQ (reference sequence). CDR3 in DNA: TGTGCCAGCACCGGACGGAGCACAGATACGCAGTATTTT. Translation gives CASTGRSTDTQYF.

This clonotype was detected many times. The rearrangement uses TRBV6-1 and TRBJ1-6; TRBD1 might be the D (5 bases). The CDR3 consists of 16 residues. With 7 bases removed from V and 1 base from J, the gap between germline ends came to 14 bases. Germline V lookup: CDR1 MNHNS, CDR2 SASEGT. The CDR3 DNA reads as TGTGCCAGCACCCTTTGGGGGGTTTCCTATAATTCACCCCTCCACTTT. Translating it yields CASTLWGVSYNSPLHF.

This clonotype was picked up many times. As DNA, the CDR3 is TGCGCCAGCAGCTTAGGTAGCAGGGGGACCTACGAGCAGTACTTC. Protein product: CASSLGSRGTYEQYF. The chain employs TRBV5-1 and TRBJ2-7; 7 bases are shared with TRBD1. There are 15 residues in the CDR3. The germline CDR1 and CDR2 sequences are SGHRS and YFSETQ. V shed 2 bases, J shed 2 bases, and the junction held 7 bases outside the gene matches.

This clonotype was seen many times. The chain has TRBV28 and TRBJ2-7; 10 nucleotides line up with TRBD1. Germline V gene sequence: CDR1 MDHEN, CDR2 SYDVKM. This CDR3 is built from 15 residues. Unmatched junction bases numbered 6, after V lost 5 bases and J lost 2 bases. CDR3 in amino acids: CASSPTGTGAYEQYF. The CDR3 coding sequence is TGTGCCAGCAGTCCGACCGGGACAGGGGCCTACGAGCAGTACTTC.

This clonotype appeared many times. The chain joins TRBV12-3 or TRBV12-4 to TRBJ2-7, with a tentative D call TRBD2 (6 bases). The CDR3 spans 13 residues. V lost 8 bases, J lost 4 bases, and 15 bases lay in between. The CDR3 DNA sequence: TGTGCCAGCTCGGGACTGGAGAGTTACGAGCAGTACTTC. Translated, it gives CASSGLESYEQYF.

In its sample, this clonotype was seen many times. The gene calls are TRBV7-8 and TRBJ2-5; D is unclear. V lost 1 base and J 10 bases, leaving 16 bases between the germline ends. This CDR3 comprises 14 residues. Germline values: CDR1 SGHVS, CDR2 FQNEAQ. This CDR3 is CASSLGSTRDIQYF. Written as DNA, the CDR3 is TGTGCCAGCAGCTTAGGATCTACAAGAGATATCCAGTACTTC.

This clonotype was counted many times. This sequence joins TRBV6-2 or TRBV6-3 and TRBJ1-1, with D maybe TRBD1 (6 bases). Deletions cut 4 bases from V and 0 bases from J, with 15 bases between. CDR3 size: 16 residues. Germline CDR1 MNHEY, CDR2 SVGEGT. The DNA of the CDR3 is TGTGCCAGCAGTTGGGACACCGGGTCCATGAACACTGAAGCTTTCTTT. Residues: CASSWDTGSMNTEAFF.

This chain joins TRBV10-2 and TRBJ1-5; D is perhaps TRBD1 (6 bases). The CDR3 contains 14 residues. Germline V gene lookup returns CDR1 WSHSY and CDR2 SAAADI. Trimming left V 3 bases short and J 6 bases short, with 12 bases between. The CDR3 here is CASSDATGFQPQHF. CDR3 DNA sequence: TGCGCCAGCAGTGACGCTACAGGGTTTCAGCCCCAGCATTTT.

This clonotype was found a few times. The chain's CDR3 is CSASSGGRAKNIQYF. As DNA, the CDR3 is TGCAGTGCTTCGTCGGGGGGACGAGCCAAAAACATTCAGTACTTC. J is TRBJ2-4 and V is TRBV20-1, with 7 nucleotides matching TRBD2. Trimming removed 5 bases from V and 0 bases from J; junction bases left unmatched: 7. The germline gives CDR1 DFQATT, CDR2 SNEGSKA (reference sequence). CDR3 length equals 15 residues.

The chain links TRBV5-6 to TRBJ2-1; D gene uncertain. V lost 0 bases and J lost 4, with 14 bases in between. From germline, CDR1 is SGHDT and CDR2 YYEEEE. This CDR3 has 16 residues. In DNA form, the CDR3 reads TGTGCCAGCAGCTTGGGCCACGGCGGTTTTTACAATGAGCAGTTCTTC. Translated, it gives CASSLGHGGFYNEQFF.

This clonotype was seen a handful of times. The CDR3 DNA follows: TGTGCCAGCAGCTTAGCCCACCACACGCCTTTCTTC. Encoded protein: CASSLAHHTPFF. V is TRBV7-2 and J is TRBJ2-1; D remains ambiguous. The length of the CDR3 is 12 residues. CDR1 and CDR2 (germline): SGHTA, FQGNSA. With 0 bases removed from V and 16 bases from J, the gap between germline ends came to 13 bases.

The CDR3 DNA is TGTGCCAGCAGTCAGGGAGAATATAATTCACCCCTCCACTTT. Translated: CASSQGEYNSPLHF. The J gene is TRBJ1-6, the V gene TRBV12-3 or TRBV12-4; a weak D match, TRBD1 (5 bases). The CDR3 has 14 amino acids. V was cut by 5 bases and J by 4 bases, with 9 bases left in between.

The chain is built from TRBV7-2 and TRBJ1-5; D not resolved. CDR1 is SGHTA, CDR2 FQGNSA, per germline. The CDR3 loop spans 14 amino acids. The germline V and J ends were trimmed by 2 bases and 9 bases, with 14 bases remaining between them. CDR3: CASSLQARWGPQHF. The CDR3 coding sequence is TGTGCCAGCAGCTTACAGGCCAGGTGGGGGCCCCAGCATTTT.

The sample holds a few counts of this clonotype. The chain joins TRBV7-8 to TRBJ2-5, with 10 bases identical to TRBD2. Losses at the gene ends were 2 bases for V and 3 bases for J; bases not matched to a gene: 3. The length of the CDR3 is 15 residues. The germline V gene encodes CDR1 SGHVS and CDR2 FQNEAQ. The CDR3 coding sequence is TGTGCCAGCAGCTTACTAGGACTAGCGGAAGAGACCCAGTACTTC. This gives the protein CASSLLGLAEETQYF.

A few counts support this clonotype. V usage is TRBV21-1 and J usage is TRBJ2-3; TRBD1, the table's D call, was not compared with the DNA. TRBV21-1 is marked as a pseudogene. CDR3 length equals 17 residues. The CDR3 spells CASSKGDDSGVTDTQYF. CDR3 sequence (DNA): TGTGCCAGCAGCAAAGGGGATGACAGCGGGGTCACAGATACGCAGTATTTT.

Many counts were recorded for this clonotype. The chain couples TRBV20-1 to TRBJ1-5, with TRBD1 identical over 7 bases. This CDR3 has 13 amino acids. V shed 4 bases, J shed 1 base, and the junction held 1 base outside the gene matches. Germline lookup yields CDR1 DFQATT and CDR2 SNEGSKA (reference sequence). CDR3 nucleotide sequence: TGCAGTGCTAACAGGGGAAGCAATCAGCCCCAGCATTTT. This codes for CSANRGSNQPQHF.

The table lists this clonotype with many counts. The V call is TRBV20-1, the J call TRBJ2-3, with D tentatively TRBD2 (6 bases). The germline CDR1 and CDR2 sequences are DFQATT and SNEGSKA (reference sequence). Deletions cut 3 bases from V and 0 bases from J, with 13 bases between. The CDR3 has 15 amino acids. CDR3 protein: CSASWPGESTDTQYF. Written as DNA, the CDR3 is TGCAGTGCTAGTTGGCCGGGGGAGAGCACAGATACGCAGTATTTT.

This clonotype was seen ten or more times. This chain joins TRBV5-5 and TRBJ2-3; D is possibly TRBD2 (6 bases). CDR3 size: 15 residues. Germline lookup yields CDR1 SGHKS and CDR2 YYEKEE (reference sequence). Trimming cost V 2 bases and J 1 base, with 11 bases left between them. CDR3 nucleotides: TGTGCCAGCAGCTTAGTGCGGGGAGGCACAGATACGCAGTATTTT. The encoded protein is CASSLVRGGTDTQYF.

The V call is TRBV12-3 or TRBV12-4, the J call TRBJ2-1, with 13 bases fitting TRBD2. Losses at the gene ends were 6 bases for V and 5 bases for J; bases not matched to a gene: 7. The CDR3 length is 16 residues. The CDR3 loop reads CASRLPGLAGDNEQFF. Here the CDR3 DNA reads TGTGCCAGCAGACTACCAGGACTAGCGGGAGACAATGAGCAGTTCTTC.

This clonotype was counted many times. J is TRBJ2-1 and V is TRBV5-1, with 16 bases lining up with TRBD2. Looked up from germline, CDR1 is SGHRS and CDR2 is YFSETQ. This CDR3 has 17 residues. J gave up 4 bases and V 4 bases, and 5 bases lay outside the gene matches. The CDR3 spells CASSPGLAGGFYNEQFF. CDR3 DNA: TGCGCCAGCAGCCCGGGACTAGCGGGGGGGTTTTACAATGAGCAGTTCTTC.

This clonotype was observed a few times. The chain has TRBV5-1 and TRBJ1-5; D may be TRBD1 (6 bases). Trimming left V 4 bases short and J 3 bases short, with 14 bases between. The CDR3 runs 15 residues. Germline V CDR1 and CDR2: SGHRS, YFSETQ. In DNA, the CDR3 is TGCGCCAGCAGCCCGGTGGCAGGGGACAATCAGCCCCAGCATTTT. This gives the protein CASSPVAGDNQPQHF.

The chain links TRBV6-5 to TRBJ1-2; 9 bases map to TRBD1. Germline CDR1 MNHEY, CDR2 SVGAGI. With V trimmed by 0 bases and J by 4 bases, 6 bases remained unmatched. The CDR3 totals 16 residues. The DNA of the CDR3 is TGTGCCAGCAGTTACTCGACAGGGGGAAAAGGCTATGGCTACACCTTC. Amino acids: CASSYSTGGKGYGYTF.

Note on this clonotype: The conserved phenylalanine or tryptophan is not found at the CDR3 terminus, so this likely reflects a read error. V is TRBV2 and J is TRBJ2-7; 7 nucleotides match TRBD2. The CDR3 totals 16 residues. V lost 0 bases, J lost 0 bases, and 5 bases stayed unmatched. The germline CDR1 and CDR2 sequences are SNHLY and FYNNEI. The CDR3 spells CASSEAGAGPSYEQYC. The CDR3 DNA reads TGTGCCAGCAGTGAAGCGGGAGCGGGACCCTCCTACGAGCAGTACTGC.

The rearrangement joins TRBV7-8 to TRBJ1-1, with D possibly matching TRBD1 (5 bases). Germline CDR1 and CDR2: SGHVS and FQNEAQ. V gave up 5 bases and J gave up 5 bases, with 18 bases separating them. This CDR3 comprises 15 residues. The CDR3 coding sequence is TGTGCCAGCAGCCCCAACGCAGGACAAAAGACTGAAGCTTTCTTT. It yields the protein CASSPNAGQKTEAFF. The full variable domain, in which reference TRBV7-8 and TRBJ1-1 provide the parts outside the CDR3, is GAGVSQSPRYKVAKRGQDVALRCDPISGHVSLFWYQQALGQGPEFLTYFQNEAQLDKSGLPSDRFFAERPEGSVSTLKIQRTQQEDSAVYLCASSPNAGQKTEAFFGQGTRLTVV.

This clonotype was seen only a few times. The CDR3 DNA sequence: TGTGCCAGCAGTTACTTGGGGTTACAAGAGACCCAGTACTTC. Translating it yields CASSYLGLQETQYF. J is TRBJ2-5 and V is TRBV6-5; D call uncertain. CDR1 is MNHEY and CDR2 is SVGAGI in the germline V gene. V lost 1 base to trimming and J lost 2 bases, with 8 bases between them. The CDR3 is 14 amino acids.

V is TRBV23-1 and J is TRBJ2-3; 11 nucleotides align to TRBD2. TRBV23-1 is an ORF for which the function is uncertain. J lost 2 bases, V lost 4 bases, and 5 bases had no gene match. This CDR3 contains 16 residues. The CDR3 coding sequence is TGCGCCAGCAGTCCCGGGACTAGCGGATACACAGATACGCAGTATTTT. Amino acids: CASSPGTSGYTDTQYF.

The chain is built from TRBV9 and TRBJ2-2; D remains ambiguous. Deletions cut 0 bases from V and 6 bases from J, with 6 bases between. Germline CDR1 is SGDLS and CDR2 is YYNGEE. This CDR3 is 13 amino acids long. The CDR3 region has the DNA TGTGCCAGCAGCGTAGACCTCCCCGGGGAGCTGTTTTTT. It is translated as CASSVDLPGELFF.